The 2 T cell receptor beta chains listed next were all sequenced from one sample in a study of regulatory T cells. General observations from the study: Hydrophobic residues at CDR3 positions 6 and 7 were enriched in conventional CD4+ T cells of CD3G-deficient patients.

The primer mix had 52 TRBV and 13 TRBJ primers. Sequencing was performed with immunoSEQ multiplex PCR; in TCRdb, only in-frame clones are kept and a portion is missing. This sample has 32,000 or so clones; roughly 90% occur once, and the top ten carry about 1.6%. The antigens these receptors bind are not known. Sequencing was performed on conventional CD4+ T cells sorted from blood. Source of these receptors: a person under 35 with CD3G deficiency.

The chain is built from TRBV10-2 and TRBJ2-7; 15 bases are shared with TRBD2. The V and J ends lost 8 bases and 4 bases, in that order; junction bases with no gene match: 3. This CDR3 spans 14 amino acids. Germline CDR1 reads WSHSY; CDR2 reads SAAADI. CDR3: CASLGTSGGYEQYF. The DNA of the CDR3 is TGCGCCAGCCTTGGGACTAGCGGGGGGTACGAGCAGTACTTC.

This clone appeared once. V usage is TRBV11-2 and J usage is TRBJ2-1; no clear D gene. CDR3 size: 15 residues. The V gene's germline CDR1 is SGHAT and CDR2 FQNNGV. The V and J ends lost 0 bases and 5 bases respectively, with 11 bases between them. The CDR3 region has the DNA TGTGCCAGCAGCTTAGACGGTTCCGCACACAATGAGCAGTTCTTC. Protein sequence: CASSLDGSAHNEQFF.